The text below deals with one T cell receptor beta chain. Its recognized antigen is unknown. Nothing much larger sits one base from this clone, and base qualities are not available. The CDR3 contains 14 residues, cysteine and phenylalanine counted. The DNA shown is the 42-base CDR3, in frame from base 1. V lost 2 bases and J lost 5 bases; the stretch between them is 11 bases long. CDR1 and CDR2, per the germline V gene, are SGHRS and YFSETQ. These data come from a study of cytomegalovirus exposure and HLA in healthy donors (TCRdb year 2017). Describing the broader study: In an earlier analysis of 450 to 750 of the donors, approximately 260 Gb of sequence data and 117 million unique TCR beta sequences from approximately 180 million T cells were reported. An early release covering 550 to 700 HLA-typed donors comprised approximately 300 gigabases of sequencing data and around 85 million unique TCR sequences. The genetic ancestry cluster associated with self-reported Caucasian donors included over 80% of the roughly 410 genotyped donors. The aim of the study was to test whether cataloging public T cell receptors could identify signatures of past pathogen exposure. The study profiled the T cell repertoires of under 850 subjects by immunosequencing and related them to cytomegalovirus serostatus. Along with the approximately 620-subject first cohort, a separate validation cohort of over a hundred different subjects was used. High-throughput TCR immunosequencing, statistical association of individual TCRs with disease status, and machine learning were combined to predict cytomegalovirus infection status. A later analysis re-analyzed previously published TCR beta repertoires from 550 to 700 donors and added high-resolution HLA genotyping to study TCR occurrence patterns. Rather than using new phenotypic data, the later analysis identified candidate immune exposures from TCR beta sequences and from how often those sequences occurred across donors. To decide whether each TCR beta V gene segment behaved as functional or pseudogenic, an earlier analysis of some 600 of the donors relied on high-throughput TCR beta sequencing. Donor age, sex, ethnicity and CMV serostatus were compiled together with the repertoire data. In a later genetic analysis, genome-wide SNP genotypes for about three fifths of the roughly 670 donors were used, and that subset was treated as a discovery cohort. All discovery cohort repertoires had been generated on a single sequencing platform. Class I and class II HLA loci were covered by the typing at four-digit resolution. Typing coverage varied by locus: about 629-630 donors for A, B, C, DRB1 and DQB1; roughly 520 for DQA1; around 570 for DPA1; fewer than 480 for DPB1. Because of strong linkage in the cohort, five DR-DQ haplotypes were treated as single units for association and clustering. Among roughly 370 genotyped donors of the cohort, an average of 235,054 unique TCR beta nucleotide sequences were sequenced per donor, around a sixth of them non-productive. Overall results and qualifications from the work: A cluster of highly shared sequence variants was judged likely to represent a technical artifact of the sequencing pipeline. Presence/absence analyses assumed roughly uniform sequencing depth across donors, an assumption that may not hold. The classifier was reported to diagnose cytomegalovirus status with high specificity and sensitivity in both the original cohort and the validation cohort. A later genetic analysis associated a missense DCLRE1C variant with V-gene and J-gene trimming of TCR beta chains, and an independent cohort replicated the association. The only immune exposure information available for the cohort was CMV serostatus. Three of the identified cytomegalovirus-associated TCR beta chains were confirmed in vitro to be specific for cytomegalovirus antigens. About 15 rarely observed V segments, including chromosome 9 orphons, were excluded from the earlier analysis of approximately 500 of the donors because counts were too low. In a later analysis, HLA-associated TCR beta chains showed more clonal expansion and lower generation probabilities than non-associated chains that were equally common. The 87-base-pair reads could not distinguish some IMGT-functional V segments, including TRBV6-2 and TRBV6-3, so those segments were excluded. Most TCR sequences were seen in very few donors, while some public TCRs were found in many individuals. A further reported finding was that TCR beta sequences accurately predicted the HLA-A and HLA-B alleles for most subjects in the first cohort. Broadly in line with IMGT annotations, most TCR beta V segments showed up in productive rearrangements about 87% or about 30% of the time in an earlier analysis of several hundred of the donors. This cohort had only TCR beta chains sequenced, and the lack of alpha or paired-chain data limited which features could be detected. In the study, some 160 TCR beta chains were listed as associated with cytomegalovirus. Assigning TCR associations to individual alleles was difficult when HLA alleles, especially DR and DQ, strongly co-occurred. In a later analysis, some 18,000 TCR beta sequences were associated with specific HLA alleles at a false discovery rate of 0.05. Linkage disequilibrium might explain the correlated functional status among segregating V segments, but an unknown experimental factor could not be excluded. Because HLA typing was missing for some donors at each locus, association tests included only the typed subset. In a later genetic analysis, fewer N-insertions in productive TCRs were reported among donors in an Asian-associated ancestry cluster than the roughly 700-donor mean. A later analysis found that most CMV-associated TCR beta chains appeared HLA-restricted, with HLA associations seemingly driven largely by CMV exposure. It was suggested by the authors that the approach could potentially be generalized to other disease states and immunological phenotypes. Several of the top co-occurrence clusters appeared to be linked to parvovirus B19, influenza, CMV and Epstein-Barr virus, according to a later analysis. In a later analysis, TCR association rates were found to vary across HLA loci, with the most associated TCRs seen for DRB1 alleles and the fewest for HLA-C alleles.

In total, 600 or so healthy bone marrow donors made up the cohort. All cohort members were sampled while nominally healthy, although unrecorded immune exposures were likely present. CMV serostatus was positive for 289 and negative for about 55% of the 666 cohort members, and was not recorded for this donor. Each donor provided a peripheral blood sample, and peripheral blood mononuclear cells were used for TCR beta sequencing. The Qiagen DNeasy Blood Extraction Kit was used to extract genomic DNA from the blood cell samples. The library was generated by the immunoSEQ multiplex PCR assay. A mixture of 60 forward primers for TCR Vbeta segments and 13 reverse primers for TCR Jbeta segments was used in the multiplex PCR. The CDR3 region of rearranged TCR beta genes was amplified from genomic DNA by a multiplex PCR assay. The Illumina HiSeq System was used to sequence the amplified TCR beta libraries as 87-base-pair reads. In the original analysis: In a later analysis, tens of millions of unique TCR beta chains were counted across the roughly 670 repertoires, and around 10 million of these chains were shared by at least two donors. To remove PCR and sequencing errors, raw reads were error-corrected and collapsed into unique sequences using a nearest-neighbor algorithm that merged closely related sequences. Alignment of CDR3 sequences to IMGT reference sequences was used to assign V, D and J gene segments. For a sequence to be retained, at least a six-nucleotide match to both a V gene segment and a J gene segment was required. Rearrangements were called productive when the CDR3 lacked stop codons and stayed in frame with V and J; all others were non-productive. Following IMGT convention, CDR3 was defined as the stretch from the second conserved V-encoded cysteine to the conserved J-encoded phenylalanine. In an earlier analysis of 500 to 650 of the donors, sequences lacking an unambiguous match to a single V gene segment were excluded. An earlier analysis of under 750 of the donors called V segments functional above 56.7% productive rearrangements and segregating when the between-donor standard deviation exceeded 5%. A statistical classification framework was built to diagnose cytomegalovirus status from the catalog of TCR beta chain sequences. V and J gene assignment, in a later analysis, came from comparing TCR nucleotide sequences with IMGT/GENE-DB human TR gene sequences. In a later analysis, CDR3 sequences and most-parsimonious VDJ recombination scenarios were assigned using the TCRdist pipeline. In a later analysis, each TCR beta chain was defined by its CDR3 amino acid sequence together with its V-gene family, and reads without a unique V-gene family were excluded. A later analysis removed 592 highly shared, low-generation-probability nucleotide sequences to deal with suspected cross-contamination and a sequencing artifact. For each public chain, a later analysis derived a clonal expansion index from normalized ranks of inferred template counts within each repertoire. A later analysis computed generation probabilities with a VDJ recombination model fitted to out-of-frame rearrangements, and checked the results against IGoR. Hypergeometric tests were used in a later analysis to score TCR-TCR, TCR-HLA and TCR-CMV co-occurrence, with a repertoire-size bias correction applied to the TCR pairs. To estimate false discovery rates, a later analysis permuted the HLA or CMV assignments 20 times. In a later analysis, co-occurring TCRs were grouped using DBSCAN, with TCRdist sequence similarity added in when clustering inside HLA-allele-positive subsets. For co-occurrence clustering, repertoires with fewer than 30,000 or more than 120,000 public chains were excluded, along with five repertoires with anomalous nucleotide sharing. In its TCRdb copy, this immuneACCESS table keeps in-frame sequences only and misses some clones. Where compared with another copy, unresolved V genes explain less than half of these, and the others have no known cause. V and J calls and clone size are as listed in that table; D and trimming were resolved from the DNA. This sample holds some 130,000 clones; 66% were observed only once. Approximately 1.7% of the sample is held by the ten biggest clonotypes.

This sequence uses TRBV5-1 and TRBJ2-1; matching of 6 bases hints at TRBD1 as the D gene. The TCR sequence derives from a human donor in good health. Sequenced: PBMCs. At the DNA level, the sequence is TGCGCCAGCAGCTTAGGGACATTTAACAATGAGCAGTTCTTC. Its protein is CASSLGTFNNEQFF.